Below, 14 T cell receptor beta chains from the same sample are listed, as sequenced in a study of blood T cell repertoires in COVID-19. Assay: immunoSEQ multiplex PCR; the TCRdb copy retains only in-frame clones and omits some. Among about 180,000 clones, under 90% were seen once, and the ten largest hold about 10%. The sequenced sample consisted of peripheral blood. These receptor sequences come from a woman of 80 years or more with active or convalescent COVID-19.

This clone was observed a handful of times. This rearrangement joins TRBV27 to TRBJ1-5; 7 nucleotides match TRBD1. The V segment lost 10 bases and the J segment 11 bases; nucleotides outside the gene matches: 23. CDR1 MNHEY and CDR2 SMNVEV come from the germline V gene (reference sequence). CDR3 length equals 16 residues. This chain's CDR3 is CATLVTLRTGPRAQHF. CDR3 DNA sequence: TGTGCCACCCTAGTAACTCTAAGGACAGGACCCAGGGCCCAGCATTTT.

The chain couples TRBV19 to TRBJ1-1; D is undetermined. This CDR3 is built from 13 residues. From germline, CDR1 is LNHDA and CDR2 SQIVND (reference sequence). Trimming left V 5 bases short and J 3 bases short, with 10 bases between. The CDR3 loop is CASSYRRYTEAFF. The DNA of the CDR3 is TGTGCCAGTAGTTATCGCAGGTACACTGAAGCTTTCTTT. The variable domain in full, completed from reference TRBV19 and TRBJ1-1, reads DGGITQSPKYLFRKEGQNVTLSCEQNLNHDAMYWYRQDPGQGLRLIYYSQIVNDFQKGDIAEGYSVSREKKESFPLTVTSAQKNPTAFYLCASSYRRYTEAFFGQGTRLTVV.

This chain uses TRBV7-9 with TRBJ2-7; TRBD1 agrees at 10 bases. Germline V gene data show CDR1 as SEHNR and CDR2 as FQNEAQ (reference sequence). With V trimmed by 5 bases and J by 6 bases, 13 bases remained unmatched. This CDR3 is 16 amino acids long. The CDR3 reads CASSLSSGTGEAEQYF. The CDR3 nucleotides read TGTGCCAGCAGCCTCTCCTCCGGGACAGGGGAGGCCGAGCAGTACTTC. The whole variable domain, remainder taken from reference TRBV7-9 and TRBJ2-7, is DTGVSQNPRHKITKRGQNVTFRCDPISEHNRLYWYRQTLGQGPEFLTYFQNEAQLEKSRLLSDRFSAERPKGSFSTLEIQRTEQGDSAMYLCASSLSSGTGEAEQYFGPGTRLTVT.

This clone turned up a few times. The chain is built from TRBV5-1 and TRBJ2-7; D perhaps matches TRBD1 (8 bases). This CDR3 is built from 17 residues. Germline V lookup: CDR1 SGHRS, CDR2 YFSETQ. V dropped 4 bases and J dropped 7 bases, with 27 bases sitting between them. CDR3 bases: TGCGCCAGCAGCAAACTCCTCACAGGGGGAGGGTCTGGAGAGCAGTACTTC. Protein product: CASSKLLTGGGSGEQYF.

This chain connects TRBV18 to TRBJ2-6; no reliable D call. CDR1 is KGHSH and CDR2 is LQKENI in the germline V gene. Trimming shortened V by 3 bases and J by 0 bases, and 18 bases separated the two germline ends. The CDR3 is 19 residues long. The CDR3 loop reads CASSPTVGQMSSGANVLTF. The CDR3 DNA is TGTGCCAGCTCACCCACGGTGGGCCAAATGAGCTCTGGGGCCAACGTCCTGACTTTC.

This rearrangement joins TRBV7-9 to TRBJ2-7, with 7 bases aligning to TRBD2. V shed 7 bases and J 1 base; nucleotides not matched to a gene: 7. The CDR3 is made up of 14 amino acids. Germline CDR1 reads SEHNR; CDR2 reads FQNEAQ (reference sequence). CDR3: CASTSWEGSYEQYF. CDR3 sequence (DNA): TGTGCCAGCACCTCATGGGAGGGATCCTACGAGCAGTACTTC.

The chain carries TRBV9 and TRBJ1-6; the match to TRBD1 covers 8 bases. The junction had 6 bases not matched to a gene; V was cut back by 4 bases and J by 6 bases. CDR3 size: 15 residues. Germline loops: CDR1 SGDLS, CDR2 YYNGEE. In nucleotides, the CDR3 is TGTGCCAGCAGCCCCGGACAGGGTGGTAATTCACCCCTCCACTTT. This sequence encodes CASSPGQGGNSPLHF.

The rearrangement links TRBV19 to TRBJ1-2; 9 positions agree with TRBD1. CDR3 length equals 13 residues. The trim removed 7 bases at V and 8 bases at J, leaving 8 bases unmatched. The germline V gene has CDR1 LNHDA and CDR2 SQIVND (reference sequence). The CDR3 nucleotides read TGTGCCAGTATCCAACAGGGGGCGTTCGGCTACACCTTC. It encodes CASIQQGAFGYTF.

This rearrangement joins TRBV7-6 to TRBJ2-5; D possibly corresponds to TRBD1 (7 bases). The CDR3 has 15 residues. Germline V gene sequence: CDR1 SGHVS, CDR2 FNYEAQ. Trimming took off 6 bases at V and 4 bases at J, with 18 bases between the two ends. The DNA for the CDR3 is TGTGCCAGCAGATCGAACAGGGGAGGAGGAGAGACCCAGTACTTC. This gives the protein CASRSNRGGGETQYF.

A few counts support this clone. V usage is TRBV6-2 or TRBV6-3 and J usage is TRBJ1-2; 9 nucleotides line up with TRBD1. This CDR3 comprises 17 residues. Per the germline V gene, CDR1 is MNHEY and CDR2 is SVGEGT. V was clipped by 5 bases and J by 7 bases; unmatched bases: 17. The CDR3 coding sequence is TGTGCCAGCAGTCCGAAAGCCGTTTTGGACAGGGGATTTGGCTACACCTTC. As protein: CASSPKAVLDRGFGYTF.

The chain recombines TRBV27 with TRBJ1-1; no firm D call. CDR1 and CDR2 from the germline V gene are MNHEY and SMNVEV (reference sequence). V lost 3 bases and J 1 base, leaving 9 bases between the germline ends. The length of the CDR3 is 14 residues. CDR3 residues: CASSLRHSNTEAFF. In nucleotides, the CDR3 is TGTGCCAGCAGTTTGAGACACTCGAACACTGAAGCTTTCTTT.

This chain's CDR3 is CASSQPEYNEQFF. For the CDR3, the DNA is TGTGCCAGCAGTCAGCCGGAGTACAATGAGCAGTTCTTC. The gene calls are TRBV28 and TRBJ2-1; D is uncertain. Per the germline V gene, CDR1 is MDHEN and CDR2 is SYDVKM. CDR3 size: 13 residues. V was cut by 5 bases and J by 4 bases, with 9 bases left in between.

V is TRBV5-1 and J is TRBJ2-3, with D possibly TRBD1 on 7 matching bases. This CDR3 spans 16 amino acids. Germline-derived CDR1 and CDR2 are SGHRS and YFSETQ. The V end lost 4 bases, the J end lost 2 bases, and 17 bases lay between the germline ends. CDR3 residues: CASSRGDSTNTDTQYF. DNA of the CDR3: TGCGCCAGCAGCCGCGGGGACAGCACCAACACAGATACGCAGTATTTT. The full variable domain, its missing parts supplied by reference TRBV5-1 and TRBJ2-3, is KAGVTQTPRYLIKTRGQQVTLSCSPISGHRSVSWYQQTPGQGLQFLFEYFSETQRNKGNFPGRFSGRQFSNSRSEMNVSTLELGDSALYLCASSRGDSTNTDTQYFGPGTRLTVL.

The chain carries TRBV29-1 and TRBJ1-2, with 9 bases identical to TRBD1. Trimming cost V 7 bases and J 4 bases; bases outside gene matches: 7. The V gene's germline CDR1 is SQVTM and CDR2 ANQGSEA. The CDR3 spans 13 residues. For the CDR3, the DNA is TGCAGCGCCGTGATGACAGGGGGCTATGGCTACACCTTC. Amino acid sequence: CSAVMTGGYGYTF.